One sample yielded the 18 T cell receptor beta chains listed below, sequenced in a study of shared clonotypes between healthy human individuals. The protocol was immunoSEQ multiplex PCR, while the TCRdb copy is restricted to in-frame clones and leaves out a portion. The repertoire holds some 2,000,000 clones, with about 95% as singletons. Cells designated naive CD8 were CD45RO-negative and were positively selected for CCR7, with terminally differentiated effector memory CD45RA+ cells excluded. The sample taken for sequencing was naive CD8+ T cells sorted from blood. The receptor source for this set is a man younger than 30 in good health.

This clone was found once. The chain carries TRBV29-1 and TRBJ1-1; 9 positions agree with TRBD1. Germline loops: CDR1 SQVTM, CDR2 ANQGSEA. After removal of 6 bases from V and 1 base from J, the junction contained 6 bases not matched to a gene. This CDR3 has 14 residues. The CDR3 DNA reads as TGCAGCGTCAACAGGGGGCTAGGGAACACTGAAGCTTTCTTT. It is translated as CSVNRGLGNTEAFF.

This chain uses TRBV27 with TRBJ2-1; weak D call: TRBD1 (6 bases). The V gene lost 6 bases and the J gene lost 2 bases, with 11 bases spanning the gap. The CDR3 is made up of 14 amino acids. Germline CDR1 is MNHEY and CDR2 is SMNVEV (reference sequence). The CDR3 DNA follows: TGTGCCAGCAGAAGGGGGAGCCCCTACAATGAGCAGTTCTTC. As protein: CASRRGSPYNEQFF.

The V gene is TRBV14, the J gene TRBJ1-3, with a tentative D call TRBD1 (5 bases). Trimming took off 1 base at V and 4 bases at J, with 8 bases between the two ends. Looked up from germline, CDR1 is SGHDN and CDR2 is FVKESK. The CDR3 has 14 residues. This CDR3 reads CASSQGTFGNTIYF. The CDR3 nucleotides read TGTGCCAGCAGCCAAGGGACATTCGGAAACACCATATATTTT.

This clone was seen a handful of times. This sequence joins TRBV12-5 and TRBJ1-5; no clear D. V gave up 8 bases and J gave up 0 bases, with 8 bases separating them. The CDR3 extends over 13 amino acids. The germline V gene has CDR1 LGHNT and CDR2 FRNRAP. CDR3 protein: CASWEDSNQPQHF. CDR3 nucleotides: TGTGCTAGTTGGGAAGATAGCAATCAGCCCCAGCATTTT.

This chain's CDR3 is CAWSEDSQGYTF. CDR3 DNA sequence: TGTGCCTGGAGTGAGGACAGCCAAGGCTACACCTTC. This sequence joins TRBV30 and TRBJ1-2; TRBD1 might be the D (6 bases). The CDR3 spans 12 residues. Per germline, CDR1 GTSNPN and CDR2 SVGIG (reference sequence). V was pared by 1 base and J by 8 bases, with 11 bases between.

This clone was counted a few times. V gene TRBV10-3 combines with J gene TRBJ2-1; D is uncertain. Germline loops: CDR1 ENHRY, CDR2 SYGVKD. The germline V and J ends were trimmed by 11 bases and 5 bases, with 19 bases remaining between them. The CDR3 loop spans 14 amino acids. The CDR3 coding sequence is TGTGCCGTACAACCCTCCGGCCCCCACAATGAGCAGTTCTTC. It specifies CAVQPSGPHNEQFF.

V and J are TRBV11-1 and TRBJ2-3, with 7 bases fitting TRBD2. V was clipped by 4 bases and J by 4 bases; unmatched bases: 11. CDR1 and CDR2 from the germline V gene are SGHAT and FQDESV (reference sequence). The CDR3 sequence is 16 residues long. The CDR3 protein is CASSSHPGLLPDTQYF. DNA of the CDR3: TGTGCCAGCAGCTCCCACCCGGGACTACTTCCAGATACGCAGTATTTT.

CDR3 DNA sequence: TGTGCCAGCAGCTCCGGACTGCCCCAAACTTACGAGCAGTACTTC. It translates to CASSSGLPQTYEQYF. The gene calls are TRBV5-6 and TRBJ2-7; a possible D gene is TRBD2 (5 bases). Trimming removed 3 bases at V and 4 bases at J, with 17 bases between. The CDR3 has 15 amino acids. Per germline, CDR1 SGHDT and CDR2 YYEEEE. The whole variable domain, remainder taken from reference TRBV5-6 and TRBJ2-7, is DAGVTQSPTHLIKTRGQQVTLRCSPKSGHDTVSWYQQALGQGPQFIFQYYEEEERQRGNFPDRFSGHQFPNYSSELNVNALLLGDSALYLCASSSGLPQTYEQYFGPGTRLTVT.

V is TRBV2 and J is TRBJ2-5, with D possibly TRBD2 on 7 matching bases. Looked up from germline, CDR1 is SNHLY and CDR2 is FYNNEI. The CDR3 runs to 13 residues. The V gene lost 1 base and the J gene lost 13 bases, with 16 bases spanning the gap. CDR3 loop: CASSEEGGGRGYF. The CDR3 DNA reads as TGTGCCAGCAGTGAAGAAGGGGGAGGGCGAGGGTACTTC.

This clone was seen ten or more times. The rearrangement links TRBV30 to TRBJ2-7; 7 bases map to TRBD2. The CDR3 runs to 12 residues. V shed 2 bases and J 3 bases; nucleotides not matched to a gene: 1. The germline V gene has CDR1 GTSNPN and CDR2 SVGIG (reference sequence). CDR3: CAWSREGYEQYF. In DNA form, the CDR3 reads TGTGCCTGGAGTAGGGAGGGCTACGAGCAGTACTTC.

V is TRBV10-3 and J is TRBJ2-7; unclear D gene. CDR1 is ENHRY, CDR2 SYGVKD, per germline. Trimming took off 2 bases at V and 3 bases at J, with 5 bases between the two ends. The CDR3 covers 12 residues. The CDR3 protein is CAISETFYEQYF. The CDR3 DNA reads TGTGCCATCAGTGAGACCTTCTACGAGCAGTACTTC.

The chain carries TRBV6-1 and TRBJ1-3, with D uncertain. The V and J ends lost 1 base and 4 bases respectively, with 17 bases between them. There are 17 residues in the CDR3. Germline loops: CDR1 MNHNS, CDR2 SASEGT. CDR3 nucleotides: TGTGCCAGCAGTGAAGTAAGGGTTCCTAGTTTCGGAAACACCATATATTTT. Translated, it gives CASSEVRVPSFGNTIYF.

The chain links TRBV4-3 to TRBJ2-7; 8 bases match TRBD1. The CDR3 sequence is 14 residues long. The V gene end was trimmed by 5 bases and the J gene end by 2 bases; junction bases not matched to a gene: 5. CDR1 LGHNA and CDR2 YSLEER come from the germline V gene. The CDR3 DNA follows: TGCGCCAGCAGCGACGGGACAGGAACCTACGAGCAGTACTTC. Translated: CASSDGTGTYEQYF.

The chain couples TRBV5-1 to TRBJ2-7, with 9 bases that match TRBD1. The V gene's germline CDR1 is SGHRS and CDR2 YFSETQ. V lost 4 bases, J lost 8 bases, and 13 bases stayed unmatched. CDR3 size: 15 residues. In nucleotides, the CDR3 is TGCGCCAGCAGCCCCGGACAGGGGAGGTTAGTGCAGCAGTACTTC. This codes for CASSPGQGRLVQQYF.

This chain links TRBV9 with TRBJ1-1; D is undetermined. Trimming removed 4 bases at V and 5 bases at J, with 15 bases between. CDR3 length equals 14 residues. CDR1 is SGDLS, CDR2 YYNGEE, per germline. CDR3 residues: CASSPRASRTEAFF. The DNA for the CDR3 is TGTGCCAGCAGCCCGCGGGCTAGCCGGACTGAAGCTTTCTTT.

V is TRBV30 and J is TRBJ2-7, with 8 bases matching TRBD1. The V segment lost 2 bases and the J segment 3 bases; nucleotides outside the gene matches: 9. Germline V lookup: CDR1 GTSNPN, CDR2 SVGIG (reference sequence). CDR3 length equals 15 residues. CDR3 bases: TGTGCCTGGAGTATAACAGGGGGGTATGACTACGAGCAGTACTTC. It translates to CAWSITGGYDYEQYF.

This chain connects TRBV30 to TRBJ1-6, with no clear D. CDR1 is GTSNPN, CDR2 SVGIG, per germline (reference sequence). V lost 0 bases and J lost 10, with 10 bases in between. The length of the CDR3 is 13 residues. Here the CDR3 reads CAWSVNGESPLHF. CDR3 coding DNA: TGTGCCTGGAGTGTTAACGGGGAATCACCCCTCCACTTT.

The chain employs TRBV4-3 and TRBJ2-7; tentatively, D is TRBD1 or TRBD2 (5 bases each). CDR1 and CDR2 (germline): LGHNA, YSLEER. Trimming took 0 bases from V and 11 from J, leaving 20 bases between them. CDR3 length: 15 amino acids. Here the CDR3 reads CASSQDTGPGIKKYF. In nucleotides, the CDR3 is TGCGCCAGCAGCCAAGACACAGGACCCGGGATCAAGAAGTACTTC.